These 5 T cell receptor beta chains were sequenced from one sample in a study of blood T cells in healthy people across ages. A second about 6 to 12 cycle PCR used barcoded and J-beta primers. Via MiXCR, TCRdb re-called the 5' RACE reads, giving one row per CDR3 protein. The sample records approximately 810,000 distinct CDR3 sequences, more than 25% being singletons. The sequencing sample was made of blood. The receptors shown here come from a woman at least 80 years old in good health.

A few counts support this clonotype. V is TRBV11-3 and J is TRBJ2-3; TRBD2 is a possible D gene (6 bases). The germline V and J ends were trimmed by 5 bases and 5 bases, with 17 bases remaining between them. CDR1 is SGHNT and CDR2 is YENEEA in the germline V gene. This CDR3 has 15 amino acids. The CDR3 protein is CASSAPDGGKDTQYF. The CDR3 DNA sequence: TGTGCCAGCAGCGCGCCGGACGGGGGTAAAGATACGCAGTATTTT. Looking up the rest from reference TRBV11-3 and TRBJ2-3 gives the full variable domain: EAGVVQSPRYKIIEKKQPVAFWCNPISGHNTLYWYLQNLGQGPELLIRYENEEAVDDSQLPKDRFSAERLKGVDSTLKIQPAELGDSAVYLCASSAPDGGKDTQYFGPGTRLTVL.

The V gene is TRBV6-5, the J gene TRBJ1-2; no clear D gene. From germline, CDR1 is MNHEY and CDR2 SVGAGI. V lost 2 bases and J lost 5, with 9 bases in between. The CDR3 sequence is 13 residues long. The CDR3 bases are TGTGCCAGCAGTTACCGCAACGGATATGGCTACACCTTC. Amino acid sequence: CASSYRNGYGYTF.

This clonotype was seen more than once but under ten times. The V gene is TRBV5-6, the J gene TRBJ2-1, with D possibly being TRBD2 (5 bases). The CDR3 loop spans 13 amino acids. Trimming took off 2 bases at V and 6 bases at J, with 9 bases between the two ends. Germline CDR1 SGHDT, CDR2 YYEEEE. Here the CDR3 DNA reads TGTGCCAGCAGCTTACTAGAGGCCAATGAGCAGTTCTTC. It translates to CASSLLEANEQFF.

This clonotype was detected ten times or more. The chain recombines TRBV6-2 or TRBV6-3 with TRBJ1-2; D may be TRBD1 (6 bases). The germline CDR1 and CDR2 sequences are MNHEY and SVGEGT. Deletions cut 4 bases from V and 3 bases from J, with 12 bases between. The CDR3 spans 14 residues. CDR3 sequence reads: CASSSPGTYYGYTF. The CDR3 DNA is TGTGCCAGCAGTTCCCCCGGGACATACTATGGCTACACCTTC.

To note about this clonotype: A much larger clone sits a single nucleotide away, making a read error possible. The V and J genes are TRBV6-2 or TRBV6-3 and TRBJ2-1, with 7 bases lining up with TRBD1. The CDR3 runs 11 residues. Looked up from germline, CDR1 is MNHEY and CDR2 is SVGEGT. The CDR3 nucleotides are TGTGCCAACAGTTACAAGGGGGCGCAGTTCTTC. It is translated as CANSYKGAQFF.